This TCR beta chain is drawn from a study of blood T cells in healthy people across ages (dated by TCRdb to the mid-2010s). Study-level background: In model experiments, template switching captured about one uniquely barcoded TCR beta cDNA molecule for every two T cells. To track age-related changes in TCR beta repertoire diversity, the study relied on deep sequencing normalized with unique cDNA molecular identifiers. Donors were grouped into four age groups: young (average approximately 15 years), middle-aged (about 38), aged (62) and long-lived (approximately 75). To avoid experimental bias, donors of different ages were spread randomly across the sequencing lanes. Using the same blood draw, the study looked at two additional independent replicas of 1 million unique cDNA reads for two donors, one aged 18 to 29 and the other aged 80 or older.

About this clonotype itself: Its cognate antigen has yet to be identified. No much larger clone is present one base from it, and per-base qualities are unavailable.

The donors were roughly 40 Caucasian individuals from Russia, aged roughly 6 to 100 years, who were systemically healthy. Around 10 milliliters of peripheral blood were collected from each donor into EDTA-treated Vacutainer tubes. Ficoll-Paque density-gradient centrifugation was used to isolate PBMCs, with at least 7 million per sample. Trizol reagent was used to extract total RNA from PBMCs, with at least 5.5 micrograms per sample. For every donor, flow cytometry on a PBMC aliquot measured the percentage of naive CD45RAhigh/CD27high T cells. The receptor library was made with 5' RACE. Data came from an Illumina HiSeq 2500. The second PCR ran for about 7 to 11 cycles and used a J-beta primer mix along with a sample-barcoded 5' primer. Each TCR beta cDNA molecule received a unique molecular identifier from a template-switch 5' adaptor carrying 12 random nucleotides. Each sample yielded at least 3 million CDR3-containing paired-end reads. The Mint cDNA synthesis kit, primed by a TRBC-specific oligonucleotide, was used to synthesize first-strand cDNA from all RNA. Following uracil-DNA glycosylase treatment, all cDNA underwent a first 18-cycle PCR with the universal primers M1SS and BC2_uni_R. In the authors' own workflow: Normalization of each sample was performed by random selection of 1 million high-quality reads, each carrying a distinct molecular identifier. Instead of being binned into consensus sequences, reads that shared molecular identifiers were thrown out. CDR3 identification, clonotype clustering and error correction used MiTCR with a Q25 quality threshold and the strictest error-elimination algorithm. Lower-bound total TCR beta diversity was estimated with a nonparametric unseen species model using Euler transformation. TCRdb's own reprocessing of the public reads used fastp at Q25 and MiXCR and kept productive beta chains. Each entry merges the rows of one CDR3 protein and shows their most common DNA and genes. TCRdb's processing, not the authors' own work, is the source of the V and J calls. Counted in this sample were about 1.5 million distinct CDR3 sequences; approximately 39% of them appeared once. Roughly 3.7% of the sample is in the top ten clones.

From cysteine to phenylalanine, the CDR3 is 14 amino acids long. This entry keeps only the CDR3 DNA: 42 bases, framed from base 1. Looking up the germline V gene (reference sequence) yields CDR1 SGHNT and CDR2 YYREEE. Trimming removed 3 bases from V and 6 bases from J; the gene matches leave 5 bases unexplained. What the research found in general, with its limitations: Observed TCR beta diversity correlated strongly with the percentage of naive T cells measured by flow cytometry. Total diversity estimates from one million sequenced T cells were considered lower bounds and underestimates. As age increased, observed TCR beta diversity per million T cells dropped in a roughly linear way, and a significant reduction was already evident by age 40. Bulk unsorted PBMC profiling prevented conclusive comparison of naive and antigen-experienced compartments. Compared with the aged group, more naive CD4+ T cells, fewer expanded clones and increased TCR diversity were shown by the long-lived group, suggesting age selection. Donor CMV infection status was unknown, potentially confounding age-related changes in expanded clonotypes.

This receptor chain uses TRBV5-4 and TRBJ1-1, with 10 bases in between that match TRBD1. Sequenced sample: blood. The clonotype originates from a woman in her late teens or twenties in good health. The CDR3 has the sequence CASSWGQGQPEAFF. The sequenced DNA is TGTGCCAGCAGCTGGGGACAGGGGCAGCCTGAAGCTTTCTTT.